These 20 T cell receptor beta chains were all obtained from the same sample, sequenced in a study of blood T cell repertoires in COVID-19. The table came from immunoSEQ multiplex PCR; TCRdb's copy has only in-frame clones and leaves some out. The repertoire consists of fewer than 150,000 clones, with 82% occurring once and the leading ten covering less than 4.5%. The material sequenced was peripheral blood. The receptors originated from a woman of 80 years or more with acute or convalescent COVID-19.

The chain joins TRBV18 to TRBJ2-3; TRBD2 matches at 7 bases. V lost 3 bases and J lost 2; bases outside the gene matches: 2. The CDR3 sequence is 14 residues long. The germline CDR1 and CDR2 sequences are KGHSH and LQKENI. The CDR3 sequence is CASSPLAVTDTQYF. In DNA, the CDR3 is TGTGCCAGCTCACCTCTAGCGGTCACAGATACGCAGTATTTT.

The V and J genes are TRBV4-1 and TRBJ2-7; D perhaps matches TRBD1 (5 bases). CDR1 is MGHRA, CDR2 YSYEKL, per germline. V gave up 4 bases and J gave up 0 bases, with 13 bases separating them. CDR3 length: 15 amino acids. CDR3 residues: CASSLLPGFSYEQYF. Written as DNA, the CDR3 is TGCGCCAGCAGCCTTCTCCCAGGGTTCTCCTACGAGCAGTACTTC.

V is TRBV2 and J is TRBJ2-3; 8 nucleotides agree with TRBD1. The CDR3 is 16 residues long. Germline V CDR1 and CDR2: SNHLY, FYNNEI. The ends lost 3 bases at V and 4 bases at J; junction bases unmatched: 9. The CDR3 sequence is CASSDLTGVASDTQYF. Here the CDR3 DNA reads TGTGCCAGCAGTGACCTGACAGGGGTGGCCTCAGATACGCAGTATTTT.

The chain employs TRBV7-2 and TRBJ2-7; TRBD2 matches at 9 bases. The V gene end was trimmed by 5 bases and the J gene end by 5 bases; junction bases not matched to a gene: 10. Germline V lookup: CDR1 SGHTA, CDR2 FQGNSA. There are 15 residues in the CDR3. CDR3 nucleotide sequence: TGTGCCAGCAGCCGCCTCGCGGGGGGGCCCCACGAGCAGTACTTC. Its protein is CASSRLAGGPHEQYF.

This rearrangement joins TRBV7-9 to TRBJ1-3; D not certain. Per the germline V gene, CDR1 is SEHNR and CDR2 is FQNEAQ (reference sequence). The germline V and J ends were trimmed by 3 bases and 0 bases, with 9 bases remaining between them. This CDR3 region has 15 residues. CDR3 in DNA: TGTGCCAGCAGCTTCACGGGGAACTCTGGAAACACCATATATTTT. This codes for CASSFTGNSGNTIYF.

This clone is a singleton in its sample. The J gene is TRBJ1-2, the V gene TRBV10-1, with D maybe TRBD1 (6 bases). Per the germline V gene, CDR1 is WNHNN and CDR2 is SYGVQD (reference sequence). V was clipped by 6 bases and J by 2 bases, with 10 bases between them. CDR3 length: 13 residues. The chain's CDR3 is CASSPQGNYGYTF. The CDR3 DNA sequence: TGCGCCAGCAGCCCCCAGGGGAACTATGGCTACACCTTC.

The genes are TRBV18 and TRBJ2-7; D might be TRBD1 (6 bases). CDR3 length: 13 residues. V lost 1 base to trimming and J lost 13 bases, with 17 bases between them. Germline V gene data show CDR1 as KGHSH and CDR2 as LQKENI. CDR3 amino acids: CASSPRRQDPNYF. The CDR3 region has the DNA TGTGCCAGCTCACCACGTCGACAGGACCCCAATTACTTC.

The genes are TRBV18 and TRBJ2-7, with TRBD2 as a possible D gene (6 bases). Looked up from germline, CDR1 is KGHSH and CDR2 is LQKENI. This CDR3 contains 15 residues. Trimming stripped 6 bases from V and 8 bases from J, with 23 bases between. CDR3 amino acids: CASSAGEGRQNKQYF. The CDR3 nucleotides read TGTGCCAGCTCTGCAGGAGAGGGGAGGCAGAATAAGCAGTACTTC.

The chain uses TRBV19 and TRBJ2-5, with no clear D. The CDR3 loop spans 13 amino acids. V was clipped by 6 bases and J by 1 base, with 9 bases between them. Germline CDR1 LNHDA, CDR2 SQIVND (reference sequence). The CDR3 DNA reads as TGTGCCAGTAGGAGGAGCCCCCAAGAGACCCAGTACTTC. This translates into CASRRSPQETQYF.

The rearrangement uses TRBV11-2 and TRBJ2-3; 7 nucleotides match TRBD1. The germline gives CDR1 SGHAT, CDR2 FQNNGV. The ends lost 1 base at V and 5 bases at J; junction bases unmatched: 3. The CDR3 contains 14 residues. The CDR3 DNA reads TGTGCCAGCAGCTTAGGACAGGGAATAGATACGCAGTATTTT. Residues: CASSLGQGIDTQYF.

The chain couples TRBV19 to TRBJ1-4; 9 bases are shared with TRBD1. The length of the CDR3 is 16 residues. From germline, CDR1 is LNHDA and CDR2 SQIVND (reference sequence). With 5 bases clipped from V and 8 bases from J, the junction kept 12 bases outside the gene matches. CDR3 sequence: CASSPQRDRDGEKLFF. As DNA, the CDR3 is TGTGCCAGTAGTCCACAGAGGGACAGGGATGGCGAAAAACTGTTTTTT.

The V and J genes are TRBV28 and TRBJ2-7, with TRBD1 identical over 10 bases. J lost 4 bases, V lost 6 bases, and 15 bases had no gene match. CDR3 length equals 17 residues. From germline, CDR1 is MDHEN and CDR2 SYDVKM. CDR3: CASSSLLWGQGRYEQYF. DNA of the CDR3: TGTGCCAGCAGCTCCCTCCTTTGGGGACAGGGGAGGTACGAGCAGTACTTC. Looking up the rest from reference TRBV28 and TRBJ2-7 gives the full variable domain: DVKVTQSSRYLVKRTGEKVFLECVQDMDHENMFWYRQDPGLGLRLIYFSYDVKMKEKGDIPEGYSVSREKKERFSLILESASTNQTSMYLCASSSLLWGQGRYEQYFGPGTRLTVT.

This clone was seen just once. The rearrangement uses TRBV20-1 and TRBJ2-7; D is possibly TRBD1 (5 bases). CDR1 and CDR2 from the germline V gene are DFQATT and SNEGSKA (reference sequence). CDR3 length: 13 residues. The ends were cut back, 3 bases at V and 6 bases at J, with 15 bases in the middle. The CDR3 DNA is TGCAGTGCTAGTCTGGGGCCCTCCCCCGAGCAGTACTTC. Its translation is CSASLGPSPEQYF.

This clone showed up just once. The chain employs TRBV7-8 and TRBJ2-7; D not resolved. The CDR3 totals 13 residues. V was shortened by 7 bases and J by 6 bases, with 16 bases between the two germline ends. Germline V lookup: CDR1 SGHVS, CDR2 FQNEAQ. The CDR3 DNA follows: TGTGCCAGCACCATTAGGTACCCAGGCGAGCAGTACTTC. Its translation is CASTIRYPGEQYF.

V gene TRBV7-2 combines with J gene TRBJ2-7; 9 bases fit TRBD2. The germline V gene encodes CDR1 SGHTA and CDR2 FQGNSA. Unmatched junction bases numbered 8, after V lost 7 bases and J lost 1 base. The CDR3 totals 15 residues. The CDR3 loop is CASKLSLAGSYEQYF. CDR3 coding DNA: TGTGCCAGCAAGCTTAGCCTAGCGGGGTCCTACGAGCAGTACTTC. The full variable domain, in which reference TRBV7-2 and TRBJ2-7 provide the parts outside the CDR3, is GAGVSQSPSNKVTEKGKDVELRCDPISGHTALYWYRQSLGQGLEFLIYFQGNSAPDKSGLPSDRFSAERTGGSVSTLTIQRTQQEDSAVYLCASKLSLAGSYEQYFGPGTRLTVT.

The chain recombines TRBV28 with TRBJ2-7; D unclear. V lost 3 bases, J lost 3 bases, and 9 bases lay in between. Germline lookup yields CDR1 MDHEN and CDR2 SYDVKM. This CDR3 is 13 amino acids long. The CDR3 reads CASSFKRVYEQYF. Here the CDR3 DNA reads TGTGCCAGCAGTTTCAAAAGAGTCTACGAGCAGTACTTC.

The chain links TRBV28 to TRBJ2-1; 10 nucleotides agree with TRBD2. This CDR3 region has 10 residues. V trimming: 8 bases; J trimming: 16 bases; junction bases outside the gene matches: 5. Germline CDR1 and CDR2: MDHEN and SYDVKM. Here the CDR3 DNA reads TGTGCCAGCTCAAAGCGGGAGGGATTCTTC. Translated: CASSKREGFF.

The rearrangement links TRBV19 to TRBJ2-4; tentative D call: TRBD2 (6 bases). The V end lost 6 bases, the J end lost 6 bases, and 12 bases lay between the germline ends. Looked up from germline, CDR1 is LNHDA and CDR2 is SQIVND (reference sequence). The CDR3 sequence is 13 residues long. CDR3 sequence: CASSLGTLNIQYF. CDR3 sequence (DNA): TGTGCCAGTAGCCTTGGGACTCTAAACATTCAGTACTTC.

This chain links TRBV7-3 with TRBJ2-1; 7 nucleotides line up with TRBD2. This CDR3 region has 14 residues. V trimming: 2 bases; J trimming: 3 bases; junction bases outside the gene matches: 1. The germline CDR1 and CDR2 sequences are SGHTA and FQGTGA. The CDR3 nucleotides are TGTGCCAGCAGCTTAGGGACTAACTACAATGAGCAGTTCTTC. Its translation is CASSLGTNYNEQFF.

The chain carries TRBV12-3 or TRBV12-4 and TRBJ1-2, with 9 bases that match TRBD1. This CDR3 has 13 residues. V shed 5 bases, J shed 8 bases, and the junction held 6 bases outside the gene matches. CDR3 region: CASSGTGWDGYTF. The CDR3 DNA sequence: TGTGCCAGCAGTGGGACAGGGTGGGACGGCTACACCTTC.